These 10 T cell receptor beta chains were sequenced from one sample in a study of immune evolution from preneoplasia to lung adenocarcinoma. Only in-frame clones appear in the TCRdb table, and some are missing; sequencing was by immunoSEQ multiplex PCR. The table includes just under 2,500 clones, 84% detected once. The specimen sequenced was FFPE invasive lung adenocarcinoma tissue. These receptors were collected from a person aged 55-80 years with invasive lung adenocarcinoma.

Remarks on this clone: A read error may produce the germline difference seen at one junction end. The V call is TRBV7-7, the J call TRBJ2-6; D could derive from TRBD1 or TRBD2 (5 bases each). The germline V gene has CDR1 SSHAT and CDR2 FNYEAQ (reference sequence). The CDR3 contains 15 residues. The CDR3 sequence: CASSRGVSGANVLTF. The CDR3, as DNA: TGTGCTAGCAGCCGAGGGGTCTCTGGGGCCAACGTCCTGACTTTC.

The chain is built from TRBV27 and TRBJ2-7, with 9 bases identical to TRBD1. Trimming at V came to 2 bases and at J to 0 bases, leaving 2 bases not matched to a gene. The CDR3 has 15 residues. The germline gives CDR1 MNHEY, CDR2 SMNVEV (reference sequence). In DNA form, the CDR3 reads TGTGCCAGCAGTTTACGGACAGGGGCCTCCTACGAGCAGTACTTC. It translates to CASSLRTGASYEQYF.

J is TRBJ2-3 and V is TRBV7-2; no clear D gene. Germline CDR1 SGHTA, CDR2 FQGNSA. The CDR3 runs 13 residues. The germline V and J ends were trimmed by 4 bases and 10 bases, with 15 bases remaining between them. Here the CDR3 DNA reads TGTGCCAGCAGCTCGGCGACGGGCTACGCGCAGTATTTT. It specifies CASSSATGYAQYF.

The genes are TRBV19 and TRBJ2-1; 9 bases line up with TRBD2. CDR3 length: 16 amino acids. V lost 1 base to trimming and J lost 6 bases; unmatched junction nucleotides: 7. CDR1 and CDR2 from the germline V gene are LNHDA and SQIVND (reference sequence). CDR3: CASSIVPLAGPNEQFF. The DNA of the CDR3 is TGTGCCAGTAGTATAGTCCCCCTAGCGGGGCCCAATGAGCAGTTCTTC.

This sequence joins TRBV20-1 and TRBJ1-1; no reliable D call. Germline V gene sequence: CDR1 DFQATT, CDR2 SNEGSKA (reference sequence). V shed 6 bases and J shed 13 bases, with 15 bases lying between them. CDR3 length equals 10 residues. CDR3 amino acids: CSAFALGHFF. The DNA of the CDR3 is TGCAGTGCATTCGCTCTAGGGCATTTCTTT.

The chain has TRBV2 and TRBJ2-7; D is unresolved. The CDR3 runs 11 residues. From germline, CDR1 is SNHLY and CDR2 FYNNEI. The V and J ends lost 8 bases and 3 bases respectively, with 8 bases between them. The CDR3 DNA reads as TGTGCCAGCGCCCTGTACTACGAGCAGTACTTC. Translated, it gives CASALYYEQYF.

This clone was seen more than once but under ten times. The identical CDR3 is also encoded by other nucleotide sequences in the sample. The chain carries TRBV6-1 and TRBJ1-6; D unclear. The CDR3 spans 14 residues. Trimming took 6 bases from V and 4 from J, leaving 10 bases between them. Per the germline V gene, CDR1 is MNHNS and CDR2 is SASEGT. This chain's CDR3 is CASSSGPYNSPLHF. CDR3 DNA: TGTGCCAGCAGCTCAGGACCGTATAATTCACCCCTCCACTTT.

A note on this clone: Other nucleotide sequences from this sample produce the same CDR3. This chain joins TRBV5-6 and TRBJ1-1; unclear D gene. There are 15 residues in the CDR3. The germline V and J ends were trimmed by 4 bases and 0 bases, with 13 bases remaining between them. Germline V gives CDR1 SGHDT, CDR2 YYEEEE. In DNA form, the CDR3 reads TGTGCCAGCAGCGCGCAGACGGGCATGAACACTGAAGCTTTCTTT. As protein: CASSAQTGMNTEAFF. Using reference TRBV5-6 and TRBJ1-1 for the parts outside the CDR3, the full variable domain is DAGVTQSPTHLIKTRGQQVTLRCSPKSGHDTVSWYQQALGQGPQFIFQYYEEEERQRGNFPDRFSGHQFPNYSSELNVNALLLGDSALYLCASSAQTGMNTEAFFGQGTRLTVV.

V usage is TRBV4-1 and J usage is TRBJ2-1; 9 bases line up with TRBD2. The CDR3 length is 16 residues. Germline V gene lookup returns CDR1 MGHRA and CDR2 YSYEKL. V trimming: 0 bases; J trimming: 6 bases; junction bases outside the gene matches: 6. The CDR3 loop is CASSQDRLAATNEQFF. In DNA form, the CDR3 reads TGCGCCAGCAGCCAAGATCGACTAGCGGCTACCAATGAGCAGTTCTTC.

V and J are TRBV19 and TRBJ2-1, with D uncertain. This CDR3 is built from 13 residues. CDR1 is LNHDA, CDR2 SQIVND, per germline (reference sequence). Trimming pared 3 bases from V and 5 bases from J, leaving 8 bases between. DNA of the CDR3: TGTGCCAGTAGTATGGGAACAGACAATGAGCAGTTCTTC. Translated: CASSMGTDNEQFF.